The 6 T cell receptor beta chains presented below share a single source sample, sequenced in a study of OX40 agonist ivuxolimab in advanced cancers. Here immunoSEQ multiplex PCR was the method, and the copy in TCRdb shows in-frame clones only, minus some. The table includes roughly 50,000 clones, 84% detected once. The sample consisted of CD4+ or CD8+ T cells sorted from blood, taken in a trial of the OX40 agonist ivuxolimab. The source of these receptors is an adult with an advanced solid tumor such as melanoma, head and neck, liver or kidney cancer.

The chain couples TRBV5-6 to TRBJ2-1, with 8 bases lining up with TRBD2. The CDR3 is made up of 15 amino acids. J was trimmed by 6 bases and V by 2 bases; bases with no gene match: 7. CDR1 SGHDT and CDR2 YYEEEE come from the germline V gene. CDR3 in amino acids: CASSFPTSGSNEQFF. CDR3 nucleotide sequence: TGTGCCAGCAGCTTCCCTACTAGCGGATCCAATGAGCAGTTCTTC.

The rearrangement links TRBV19 to TRBJ2-1; 8 bases are a match to TRBD1. Trimming cost V 5 bases and J 7 bases; bases outside gene matches: 7. The germline V gene encodes CDR1 LNHDA and CDR2 SQIVND (reference sequence). This CDR3 spans 14 amino acids. CDR3 sequence (DNA): TGTGCCAGTAGTGAGGCAGGGGGCAGGAATGAGCAGTTCTTC. It encodes CASSEAGGRNEQFF.

The V call is TRBV18, the J call TRBJ2-4; 15 positions match TRBD2. With 0 bases clipped from V and 6 bases from J, the junction kept 6 bases outside the gene matches. The germline V gene has CDR1 KGHSH and CDR2 LQKENI. This CDR3 is 18 amino acids long. The CDR3 here is CASSPPPRTSGRGNIQYF. Here the CDR3 DNA reads TGTGCCAGCTCACCACCCCCCAGGACTAGCGGGAGGGGAAACATTCAGTACTTC.

The chain recombines TRBV29-1 with TRBJ2-5, with 11 bases that match TRBD1. The trim removed 7 bases at V and 1 base at J, leaving 5 bases unmatched. The CDR3 runs to 14 residues. CDR1 and CDR2 from the germline V gene are SQVTM and ANQGSEA. In DNA form, the CDR3 reads TGCAGCGCCCGGGACAGGGGGGCCCAAGAGACCCAGTACTTC. This sequence encodes CSARDRGAQETQYF. Looking up the rest from reference TRBV29-1 and TRBJ2-5 gives the full variable domain: SAVISQKPSRDICQRGTSLTIQCQVDSQVTMMFWYRQQPGQSLTLIATANQGSEATYESGFVIDKFPISRPNLTFSTLTVSNMSPEDSSIYLCSARDRGAQETQYFGPGTRLLVL.

The chain combines TRBV28 with TRBJ2-3, with TRBD2 matching 8 bases. The trim removed 6 bases at V and 4 bases at J, leaving 12 bases unmatched. CDR1 is MDHEN and CDR2 is SYDVKM in the germline V gene. This CDR3 has 16 residues. The CDR3 is CASSDPREGQADTQYF. DNA of the CDR3: TGTGCCAGCAGCGACCCACGGGAGGGCCAGGCAGATACGCAGTATTTT.

This clone has a single count. The chain couples TRBV18 to TRBJ2-1, with D possibly being TRBD1 or TRBD2 (6 bases each). Germline CDR1 and CDR2: KGHSH and LQKENI. Trimming left V 4 bases short and J 3 bases short, with 13 bases between. This CDR3 is 15 amino acids long. CDR3 in DNA: TGTGCCAGCTCACACGGGGGCAGAAACTACAATGAGCAGTTCTTC. It encodes CASSHGGRNYNEQFF.